Here is one T cell receptor beta chain with its context. The repertoire was sequenced with immunoSEQ multiplex PCR; TCRdb's copy has only in-frame clones and lacks some. The sample records tens of thousands of clones, less than 95% being singletons. The source of the sample is a study of OX40 agonist ivuxolimab in advanced cancers. CDR3 length: 15 amino acids. Looked up from germline, CDR1 is SGHNT and CDR2 is YENEEA. V lost 3 bases and J lost 0, with 12 bases in between. The sequence was collected from an adult with an advanced solid tumor such as melanoma, head and neck, liver or kidney cancer. This rearrangement joins TRBV11-3 to TRBJ2-7, with D tentatively TRBD2 (6 bases). The material sequenced was CD4+ or CD8+ T cells sorted from blood, taken in a trial of the OX40 agonist ivuxolimab. The CDR3 nucleotides read TGTGCCAGCAGCTTGGTGGCTAGCGTCTCCTACGAGCAGTACTTC. Protein: CASSLVASVSYEQYF. The full variable domain, completed using reference TRBV11-3 and TRBJ2-7, is EAGVVQSPRYKIIEKKQPVAFWCNPISGHNTLYWYLQNLGQGPELLIRYENEEAVDDSQLPKDRFSAERLKGVDSTLKIQPAELGDSAVYLCASSLVASVSYEQYFGPGTRLTVT.